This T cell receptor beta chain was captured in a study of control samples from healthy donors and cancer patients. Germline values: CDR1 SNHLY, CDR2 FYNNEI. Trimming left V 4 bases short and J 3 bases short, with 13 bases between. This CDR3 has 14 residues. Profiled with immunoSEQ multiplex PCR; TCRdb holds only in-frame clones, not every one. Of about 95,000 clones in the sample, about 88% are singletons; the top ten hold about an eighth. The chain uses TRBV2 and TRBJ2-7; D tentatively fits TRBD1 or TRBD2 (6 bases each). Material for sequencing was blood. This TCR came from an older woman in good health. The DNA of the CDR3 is TGTGCCAGCAGTGTGCCCGGGGGACACTACGAGCAGTACTTC. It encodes CASSVPGGHYEQYF.